The clone carrying this T cell receptor (beta chain) is a singleton in its sample. Germline loops: CDR1 SGHRS, CDR2 YFSETQ. The CDR3 covers 17 residues. V shed 4 bases, J shed 2 bases, and the junction held 13 bases outside the gene matches. The data derive from a study of control samples from healthy donors and cancer patients. Generated by immunoSEQ multiplex PCR, the TCRdb table keeps only in-frame clones and is missing some. Counted here are around 140,000 clones, approximately 90% occurring once; the ten biggest clones make up about 2.5%. The source material was blood. The sequence derives from a man in his forties in good health. The gene calls are TRBV5-1 and TRBJ2-5; TRBD2 aligns across 8 bases. DNA of the CDR3: TGCGCCAGCAGCAGAACCGGTAGCGGGACCCGACAAGAGACCCAGTACTTC. Protein sequence: CASSRTGSGTRQETQYF.